This TCR beta chain was profiled in a study of T cell changes during pregnancy in multiple sclerosis. Repertoires were generated with immunoSEQ multiplex PCR, while TCRdb's copy carries only in-frame clones and drops some. The sample yields approximately 60,000 clones, around 93% seen once. The CDR3 covers 19 residues. This clonotype was sampled from a female donor with multiple sclerosis, enrolled in a pregnancy study. The chain is built from TRBV21-1 and TRBJ1-1; the table's D gene call, TRBD1, was not cross checked with the DNA. TRBV21-1 is shown as a pseudogene. Material: peripheral blood, obtained in the first trimester of pregnancy. The CDR3 DNA reads TGTGCCAGCACTAAAAACCCCCCCTCGACAGGGAAGAGGGGCACTGAAGCTTTCTTT. It is translated as CASTKNPPSTGKRGTEAFF.